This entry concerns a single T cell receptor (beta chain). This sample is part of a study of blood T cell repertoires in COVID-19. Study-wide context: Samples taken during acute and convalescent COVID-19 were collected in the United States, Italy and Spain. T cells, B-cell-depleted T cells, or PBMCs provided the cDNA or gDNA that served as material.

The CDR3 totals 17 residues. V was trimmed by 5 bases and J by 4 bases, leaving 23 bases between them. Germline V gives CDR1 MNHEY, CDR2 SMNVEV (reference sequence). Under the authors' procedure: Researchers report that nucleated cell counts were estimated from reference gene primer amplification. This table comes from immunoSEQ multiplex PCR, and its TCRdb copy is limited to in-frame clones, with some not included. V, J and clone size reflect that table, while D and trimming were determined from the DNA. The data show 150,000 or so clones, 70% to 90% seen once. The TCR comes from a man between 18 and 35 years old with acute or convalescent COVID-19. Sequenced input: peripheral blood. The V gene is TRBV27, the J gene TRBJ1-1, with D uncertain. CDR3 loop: CASSGPGQREGGTEAFF. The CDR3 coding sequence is TGTGCCAGCAGTGGGCCCGGGCAGAGGGAGGGAGGCACTGAAGCTTTCTTT.